The 30 T cell receptor beta chains presented below share a single source sample, sequenced in a study of shared clonotypes between healthy human individuals. Using immunoSEQ multiplex PCR, the repertoire was profiled, and TCRdb retains in-frame clones only, with some absent. The table records approximately 250,000 clones, over 50% of them present only once. Material: memory CD4+ T cells sorted from blood. The subset: CD45RA-negative fraction. These receptors all stem from a man aged 25-45 years in good health.

This rearrangement joins TRBV25-1 to TRBJ2-3, with 7 nucleotides matching TRBD2. Germline loops: CDR1 MGHDK, CDR2 SYGVNS. The trim removed 6 bases at V and 4 bases at J, leaving 13 bases unmatched. The CDR3 totals 16 residues. CDR3 nucleotides: TGTGCCAGCAGGGGGAAGGTCGGGAGGATGGCAGATACGCAGTATTTT. It is translated as CASRGKVGRMADTQYF.

V is TRBV9 and J is TRBJ2-3; D is ambiguous. V dropped 3 bases and J dropped 1 base, with 9 bases sitting between them. This CDR3 comprises 14 residues. Germline V gives CDR1 SGDLS, CDR2 YYNGEE. The chain's CDR3 is CASSAARGTDTQYF. CDR3 in DNA: TGTGCCAGCAGCGCTGCTCGGGGCACAGATACGCAGTATTTT. Complete variable domain (other parts from reference TRBV9 and TRBJ2-3): DSGVTQTPKHLITATGQRVTLRCSPRSGDLSVYWYQQSLDQGLQFLIQYYNGEERAKGNILERFSAQQFPDLHSELNLSSLELGDSALYFCASSAARGTDTQYFGPGTRLTVL.

The gene calls are TRBV2 and TRBJ2-7, with 8 positions matching TRBD1. CDR1 is SNHLY, CDR2 FYNNEI, per germline. The V and J ends lost 7 bases and 3 bases, in that order; junction bases with no gene match: 11. This CDR3 contains 15 residues. The CDR3 reads CASKVGQGGNYEQYF. CDR3 sequence (DNA): TGTGCCAGCAAGGTTGGACAGGGTGGAAACTACGAGCAGTACTTC. Drawing the rest from reference TRBV2 and TRBJ2-7, the complete variable domain is EPEVTQTPSHQVTQMGQEVILRCVPISNHLYFYWYRQILGQKVEFLVSFYNNEISEKSEIFDDQFSVERPDGSNFTLKIRSTKLEDSAMYFCASKVGQGGNYEQYFGPGTRLTVT.

Points on this clone: A much larger clonotype is one base distant, so this may be a read error. Distinct nucleotide sequences in the sample also encode this CDR3. V usage is TRBV5-6 and J usage is TRBJ2-1; possible D gene TRBD2, 6 bases. Germline V lookup: CDR1 SGHDT, CDR2 YYEEEE. V was trimmed by 2 bases and J by 10 bases, leaving 7 bases between them. The CDR3 contains 11 residues. CDR3 loop: CASSLAGEQFF. The CDR3 nucleotides read TGTGCCAGCAGCTTAGCGGGCGAGCAGTTCTTC.

This clone showed up just a few times. V is TRBV15 and J is TRBJ1-2, with D tentatively TRBD1 (5 bases). V lost 3 bases to trimming and J lost 3 bases, with 20 bases between them. This CDR3 has 17 residues. Germline V gene lookup returns CDR1 LNHNV and CDR2 YYDKDF (reference sequence). Written as DNA, the CDR3 is TGTGCCACCAGCAGGGGCCTACTGGGTGGGGGACACTATGGCTACACCTTC. Encoded protein: CATSRGLLGGGHYGYTF.

The rearrangement links TRBV15 to TRBJ1-2; D uncertain. Deletions cut 1 base from V and 4 bases from J, with 13 bases between. The germline V gene encodes CDR1 LNHNV and CDR2 YYDKDF (reference sequence). This CDR3 contains 15 residues. The DNA for the CDR3 is TGTGCCACCAGCAGAGGCCAGGCCAGATCCTATGGCTACACCTTC. This codes for CATSRGQARSYGYTF.

The CDR3 DNA is TGTGCCAGCAGCGGATCTAGCACCGGGGAGCTGTTTTTT. Residues: CASSGSSTGELFF. V gene TRBV9 combines with J gene TRBJ2-2; D gene ambiguous. CDR1 SGDLS and CDR2 YYNGEE come from the germline V gene. V shed 3 bases and J shed 4 bases, with 7 bases lying between them. CDR3 size: 13 residues.

In the case of this clone: The identical CDR3 is also encoded by other nucleotide sequences in the sample. The J gene is TRBJ1-1, the V gene TRBV30, with no clear D. The CDR3 is made up of 13 amino acids. The germline V gene has CDR1 GTSNPN and CDR2 SVGIG (reference sequence). V dropped 0 bases and J dropped 1 base, with 6 bases sitting between them. The CDR3 sequence: CAWSVRGNTEAFF. CDR3 nucleotide sequence: TGTGCCTGGAGTGTTAGAGGGAACACTGAAGCTTTCTTT.

In regard to this clone: The junction departs from germline at one end; a sequencing error may be responsible. The rearrangement uses TRBV7-9 and TRBJ1-1; tentatively, D is TRBD1 (5 bases). Germline CDR1 reads SEHNR; CDR2 reads FQNEAQ (reference sequence). This CDR3 has 14 residues. The CDR3 bases are TGTGCCAGCAGTTTAGGACACCTTAACACTGAAGCTTTCTTT. It translates to CASSLGHLNTEAFF.

The J gene is TRBJ1-5, the V gene TRBV18; D remains unclear. This CDR3 is built from 16 residues. Deletions cut 2 bases from V and 3 bases from J, with 14 bases between. Germline-derived CDR1 and CDR2 are KGHSH and LQKENI. In DNA form, the CDR3 reads TGTGCCAGCTCACCATTGAGCCCGCGGTACAATCAGCCCCAGCATTTT. Residues: CASSPLSPRYNQPQHF.

CDR3 region: CASSPGGPGKNIQYF. The CDR3 DNA sequence: TGTGCCAGCAGCCCGGGAGGGCCAGGCAAAAACATTCAGTACTTC. The chain uses TRBV28 and TRBJ2-4; the match to TRBD2 covers 8 bases. From germline, CDR1 is MDHEN and CDR2 SYDVKM. This CDR3 comprises 15 residues. With 6 bases clipped from V and 3 bases from J, the junction kept 7 bases outside the gene matches.

This clone has only a few counts. The chain joins TRBV4-1 to TRBJ1-5; D ambiguous. V lost 0 bases and J lost 6, with 6 bases in between. Per germline, CDR1 MGHRA and CDR2 YSYEKL. The length of the CDR3 is 13 residues. The DNA for the CDR3 is TGCGCCAGCAGCCAAGAGTCCAGTCAGCCCCAGCATTTT. Its translation: CASSQESSQPQHF.

The gene calls are TRBV19 and TRBJ2-6; D unresolved. The germline V and J ends were trimmed by 8 bases and 0 bases, with 5 bases remaining between them. Germline CDR1 is LNHDA and CDR2 is SQIVND (reference sequence). The CDR3 spans 13 residues. CDR3 loop: CASQDSGANVLTF. In nucleotides, the CDR3 is TGTGCCAGTCAGGACTCTGGGGCCAACGTCCTGACTTTC.

A few counts support this clone. This chain connects TRBV25-1 to TRBJ2-7; D is unresolved. The CDR3 loop spans 14 amino acids. Germline V lookup: CDR1 MGHDK, CDR2 SYGVNS. Trimming took 4 bases from V and 0 from J, leaving 10 bases between them. CDR3 coding DNA: TGTGCCAGCAGTGGAGGTCCAAGCTCCTACGAGCAGTACTTC. This encodes CASSGGPSSYEQYF.

This clone was seen only a few times. The genes are TRBV4-1 and TRBJ2-7; D is unclear. Germline values: CDR1 MGHRA, CDR2 YSYEKL. V lost 5 bases, J lost 3 bases, and 8 bases lay in between. The CDR3 is 12 residues long. CDR3 in DNA: TGCGCCAGCAGCTCTCCGGGCTACGAGCAGTACTTC. Amino acids: CASSSPGYEQYF.

The chain is built from TRBV11-2 and TRBJ2-7; TRBD2 agrees at 8 bases. Germline trimming cut 3 bases from V and 5 bases from J; bases unmatched to any gene: 9. Germline values: CDR1 SGHAT, CDR2 FQNNGV. The CDR3 has 15 amino acids. The CDR3 DNA reads TGTGCCAGCAGCTTCCAAGCGGGAGTCGTCGACGAGCAGTACTTC. This gives the protein CASSFQAGVVDEQYF.

The chain joins TRBV11-2 to TRBJ2-7; D assignment may be TRBD1 or TRBD2 (5 bases each). V was trimmed by 1 base and J by 4 bases, leaving 11 bases between them. The CDR3 runs 14 residues. CDR1 and CDR2 (germline): SGHAT, FQNNGV. The DNA for the CDR3 is TGTGCCAGCAGCTTAGTTGGGGGAGAATACGAGCAGTACTTC. Its translation: CASSLVGGEYEQYF.

This chain uses TRBV9 with TRBJ2-5; 8 bases line up with TRBD1. The CDR3 is 15 amino acids. Trimming at V came to 3 bases and at J to 4 bases, leaving 8 bases not matched to a gene. Per germline, CDR1 SGDLS and CDR2 YYNGEE. The DNA of the CDR3 is TGTGCCAGCAGCGAGAGGGACAGGCCAGGAGAGACCCAGTACTTC. This encodes CASSERDRPGETQYF.

The sample holds a few counts of this clone. The DNA for the CDR3 is TGTGCCAGCAGTTCCCGGTACAATGAGCAGTTCTTC. The encoded protein is CASSSRYNEQFF. The chain joins TRBV27 to TRBJ2-1; D remains ambiguous. The V end lost 4 bases, the J end lost 4 bases, and 5 bases lay between the germline ends. CDR3 length equals 12 residues. Germline CDR1 reads MNHEY; CDR2 reads SMNVEV (reference sequence).

This rearrangement joins TRBV19 to TRBJ2-2, with D unresolved. There are 12 residues in the CDR3. V lost 5 bases to trimming and J lost 4 bases, with 5 bases between them. Germline V CDR1 and CDR2: LNHDA, SQIVND (reference sequence). CDR3 residues: CASSFLTGELFF. CDR3 nucleotides: TGTGCCAGTAGTTTCCTCACCGGGGAGCTGTTTTTT.

This chain connects TRBV6-5 to TRBJ2-5; D is ambiguous. Germline V gene sequence: CDR1 MNHEY, CDR2 SVGAGI. The CDR3 extends over 11 amino acids. Trimming cost V 7 bases and J 5 bases, with 8 bases left between them. CDR3 sequence (DNA): TGTGCCAGCAAGGATTCGGAGACCCAGTACTTC. Amino acids: CASKDSETQYF.

In this sample, this clone turned up a few times. The gene calls are TRBV27 and TRBJ2-7, with TRBD1 matching 9 bases. Germline V gene lookup returns CDR1 MNHEY and CDR2 SMNVEV (reference sequence). The CDR3 has 14 amino acids. V shed 5 bases, J shed 3 bases, and the junction held 5 bases outside the gene matches. The CDR3 DNA reads as TGTGCCAGCAGTCCGGGACAGGGATACTACGAGCAGTACTTC. Encoded protein: CASSPGQGYYEQYF.

This clone was counted many times. The rearrangement links TRBV4-3 to TRBJ2-7; no clear D. Per the germline V gene, CDR1 is LGHNA and CDR2 is YSLEER. The CDR3 length is 13 residues. With 0 bases removed from V and 12 bases from J, the gap between germline ends came to 15 bases. CDR3 bases: TGCGCCAGCAGCCAAGATATGACGGGCGCACGGTACTTC. As protein: CASSQDMTGARYF.

The chain is built from TRBV9 and TRBJ2-7, with TRBD2 as a possible D gene (6 bases). CDR3 size: 14 residues. Trimming stripped 4 bases from V and 3 bases from J, with 14 bases between. Germline V gives CDR1 SGDLS, CDR2 YYNGEE. CDR3 residues: CASSPRSGVYEQYF. The CDR3 DNA reads as TGTGCCAGCAGCCCTAGGTCGGGGGTCTACGAGCAGTACTTC.

The chain joins TRBV9 to TRBJ2-1; 10 nucleotides line up with TRBD2. In germline, CDR1 is SGDLS, CDR2 YYNGEE. V lost 0 bases and J lost 6; bases outside the gene matches: 3. This CDR3 is built from 15 residues. CDR3 sequence reads: CASSVVASGGNEQFF. The CDR3 DNA is TGTGCCAGCAGCGTAGTGGCTAGCGGGGGCAATGAGCAGTTCTTC.

In regard to this clone: This likely traces to a read error, being one base from a far larger clone. Other DNA sequences of this sample code for an identical CDR3. This chain connects TRBV7-3 to TRBJ2-1; TRBD1 matches 7 bases. Trimming took 3 bases from V and 5 from J; bases not matched to a gene: 1. The CDR3 is made up of 13 amino acids. The germline V gene has CDR1 SGHTA and CDR2 FQGTGA. CDR3 residues: CASSLGQNNEQFF. DNA for the CDR3: TGTGCCAGCAGCTTGGGACAGAACAATGAGCAGTTCTTC.

The V call is TRBV14, the J call TRBJ2-7; TRBD2 agrees at 8 bases. This CDR3 has 15 amino acids. Trimming took 1 base from V and 7 from J; bases not matched to a gene: 9. CDR1 and CDR2 (germline): SGHDN, FVKESK. The CDR3 loop is CASSQGSGLAGEQYF. The CDR3 coding sequence is TGTGCCAGCAGCCAAGGATCTGGACTAGCTGGTGAGCAGTACTTC.

V usage is TRBV7-2 and J usage is TRBJ2-7; 8 bases match TRBD2. Germline trimming cut 9 bases from V and 4 bases from J; bases unmatched to any gene: 11. CDR1 and CDR2 (germline): SGHTA, FQGNSA. The CDR3 runs 14 residues. This chain's CDR3 is CASSPRGGGYEQYF. As DNA, the CDR3 is TGTGCCAGTTCTCCTAGGGGCGGGGGGTACGAGCAGTACTTC. The full variable domain, completed using reference TRBV7-2 and TRBJ2-7, is GAGVSQSPSNKVTEKGKDVELRCDPISGHTALYWYRQSLGQGLEFLIYFQGNSAPDKSGLPSDRFSAERTGGSVSTLTIQRTQQEDSAVYLCASSPRGGGYEQYFGPGTRLTVT.

This clone was seen only a few times. The gene calls are TRBV7-2 and TRBJ2-7, with D perhaps matching TRBD1 (6 bases). Germline lookup yields CDR1 SGHTA and CDR2 FQGNSA. This CDR3 has 16 residues. The V gene lost 1 base and the J gene lost 3 bases, with 16 bases spanning the gap. CDR3: CASSLEGEMRGYEQYF. Here the CDR3 DNA reads TGTGCCAGCAGCTTAGAGGGGGAGATGAGGGGCTACGAGCAGTACTTC.

This clone has more than one count but fewer than ten. This chain joins TRBV29-1 and TRBJ2-1, with TRBD2 matching 11 bases. V was clipped by 4 bases and J by 8 bases; unmatched bases: 10. The CDR3 is 15 amino acids. Germline V gene data show CDR1 as SQVTM and CDR2 as ANQGSEA. CDR3 sequence (DNA): TGCAGCGTTGTATCTACTAGCGGGAGAGTAGATGAGCAGTTCTTC. It codes for CSVVSTSGRVDEQFF.